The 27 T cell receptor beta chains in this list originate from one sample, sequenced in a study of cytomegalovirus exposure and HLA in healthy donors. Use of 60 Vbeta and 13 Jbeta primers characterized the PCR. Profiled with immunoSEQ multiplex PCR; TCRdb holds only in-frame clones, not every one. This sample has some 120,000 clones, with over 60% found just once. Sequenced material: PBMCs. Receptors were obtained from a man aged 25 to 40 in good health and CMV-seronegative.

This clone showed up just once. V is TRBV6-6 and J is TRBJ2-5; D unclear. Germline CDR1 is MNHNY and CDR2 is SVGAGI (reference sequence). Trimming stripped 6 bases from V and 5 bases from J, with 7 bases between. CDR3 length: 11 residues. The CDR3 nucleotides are TGTGCCAGCAGATCTCGGGAGACCCAGTACTTC. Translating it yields CASRSRETQYF.

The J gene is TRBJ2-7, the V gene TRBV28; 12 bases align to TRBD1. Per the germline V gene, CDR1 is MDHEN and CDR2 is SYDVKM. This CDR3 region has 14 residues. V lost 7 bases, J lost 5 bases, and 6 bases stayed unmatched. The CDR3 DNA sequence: TGTGCCAGCAATACCGGGACAGGGGGCAACGAGCAGTACTTC. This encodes CASNTGTGGNEQYF.

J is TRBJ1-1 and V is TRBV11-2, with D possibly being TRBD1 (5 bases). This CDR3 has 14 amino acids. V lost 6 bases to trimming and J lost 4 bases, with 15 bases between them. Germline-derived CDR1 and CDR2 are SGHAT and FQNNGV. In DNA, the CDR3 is TGTGCCAGCAGTTTTGAATGGGGGGGCACTGAAGCTTTCTTT. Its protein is CASSFEWGGTEAFF.

The CDR3 is CASSPDRGTDTQYF. The DNA of the CDR3 is TGTGCCAGCAGCCCGGACAGGGGCACAGATACGCAGTATTTT. The V and J genes are TRBV7-2 and TRBJ2-3, with 8 positions matching TRBD1. V lost 5 bases and J lost 1; bases outside the gene matches: 2. There are 14 residues in the CDR3. Germline V gene lookup returns CDR1 SGHTA and CDR2 FQGNSA.

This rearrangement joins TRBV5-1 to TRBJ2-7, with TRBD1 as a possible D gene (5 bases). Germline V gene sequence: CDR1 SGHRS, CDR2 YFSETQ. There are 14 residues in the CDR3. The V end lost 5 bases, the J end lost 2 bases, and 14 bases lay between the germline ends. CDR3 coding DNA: TGCGCCAGCAGAACTACCACAGGCCCCTACGAGCAGTACTTC. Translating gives CASRTTTGPYEQYF.

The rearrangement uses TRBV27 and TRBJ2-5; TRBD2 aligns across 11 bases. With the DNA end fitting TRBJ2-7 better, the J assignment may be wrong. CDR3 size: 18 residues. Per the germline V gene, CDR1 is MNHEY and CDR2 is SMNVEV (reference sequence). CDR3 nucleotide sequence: TGTGCCAGCAGCCCCAGCCGGTTTAGCGGGGGGGGCTCCTACGAGCAGTACTTC. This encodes CASSPSRFSGGGSYEQYF.

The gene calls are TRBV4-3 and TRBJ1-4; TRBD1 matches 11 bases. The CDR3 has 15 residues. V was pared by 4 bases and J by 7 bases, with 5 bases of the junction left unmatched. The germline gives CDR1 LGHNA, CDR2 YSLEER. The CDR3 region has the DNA TGCGCCAGCAGCCCTCCCGGACAGGGGGCTGAAAAACTGTTTTTT. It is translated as CASSPPGQGAEKLFF.

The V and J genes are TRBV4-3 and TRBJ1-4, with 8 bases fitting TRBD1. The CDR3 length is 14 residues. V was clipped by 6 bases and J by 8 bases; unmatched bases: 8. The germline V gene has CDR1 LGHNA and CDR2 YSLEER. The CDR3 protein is CASSPQGTGEKLFF. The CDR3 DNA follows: TGCGCCAGCAGTCCCCAAGGGACAGGAGAAAAACTGTTTTTT.

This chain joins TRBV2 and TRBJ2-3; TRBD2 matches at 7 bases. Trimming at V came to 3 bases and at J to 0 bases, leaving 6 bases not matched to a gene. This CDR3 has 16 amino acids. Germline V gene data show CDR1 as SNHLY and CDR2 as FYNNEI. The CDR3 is CASSEVKRGSTDTQYF. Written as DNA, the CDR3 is TGTGCCAGCAGTGAGGTAAAGCGGGGTAGCACAGATACGCAGTATTTT.

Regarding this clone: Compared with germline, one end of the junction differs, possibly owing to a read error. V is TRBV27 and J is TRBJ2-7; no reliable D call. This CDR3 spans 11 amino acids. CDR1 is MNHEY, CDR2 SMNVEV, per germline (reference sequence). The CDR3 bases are TGTGCCAGCAGTTTAGGATCGGAGCAGTGCTTC. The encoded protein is CASSLGSEQCF.

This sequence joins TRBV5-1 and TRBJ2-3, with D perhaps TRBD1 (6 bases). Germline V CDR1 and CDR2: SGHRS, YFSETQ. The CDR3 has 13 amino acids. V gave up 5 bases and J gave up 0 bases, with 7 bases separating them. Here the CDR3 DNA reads TGCGCCAGCAGACAGGGAAGCACAGATACGCAGTATTTT. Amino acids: CASRQGSTDTQYF.

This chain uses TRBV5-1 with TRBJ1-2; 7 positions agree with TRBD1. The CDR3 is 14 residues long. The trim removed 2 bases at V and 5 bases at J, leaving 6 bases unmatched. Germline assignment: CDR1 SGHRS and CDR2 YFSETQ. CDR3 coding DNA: TGCGCCAGCAGCTTCCGGGACAGAAATTATGGCTACACCTTC. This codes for CASSFRDRNYGYTF.

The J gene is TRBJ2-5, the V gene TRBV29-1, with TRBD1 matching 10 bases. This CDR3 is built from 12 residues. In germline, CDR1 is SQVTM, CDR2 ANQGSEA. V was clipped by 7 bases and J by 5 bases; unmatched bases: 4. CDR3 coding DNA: TGCAGCGCCCGGACAGGGGGTGAGACCCAGTACTTC. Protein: CSARTGGETQYF.

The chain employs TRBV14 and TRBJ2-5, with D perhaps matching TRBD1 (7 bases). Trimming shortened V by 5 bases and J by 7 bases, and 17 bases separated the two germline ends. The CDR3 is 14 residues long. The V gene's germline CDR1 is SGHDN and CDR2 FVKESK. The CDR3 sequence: CASSNLRGAGTQYF. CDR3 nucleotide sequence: TGTGCCAGCAGCAACCTCAGGGGGGCGGGGACCCAGTACTTC.

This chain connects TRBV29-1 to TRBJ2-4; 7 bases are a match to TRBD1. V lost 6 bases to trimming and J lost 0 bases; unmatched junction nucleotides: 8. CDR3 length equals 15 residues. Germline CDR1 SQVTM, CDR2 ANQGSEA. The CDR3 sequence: CSVVDRDLAKNIQYF. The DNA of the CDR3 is TGCAGCGTGGTCGACAGGGACCTAGCCAAAAACATTCAGTACTTC.

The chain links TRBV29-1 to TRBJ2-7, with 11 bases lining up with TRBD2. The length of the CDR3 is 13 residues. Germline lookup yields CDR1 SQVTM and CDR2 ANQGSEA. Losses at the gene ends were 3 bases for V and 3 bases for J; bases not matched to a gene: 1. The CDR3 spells CSVETSGDYEQYF. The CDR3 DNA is TGCAGCGTTGAGACTAGCGGGGACTACGAGCAGTACTTC.

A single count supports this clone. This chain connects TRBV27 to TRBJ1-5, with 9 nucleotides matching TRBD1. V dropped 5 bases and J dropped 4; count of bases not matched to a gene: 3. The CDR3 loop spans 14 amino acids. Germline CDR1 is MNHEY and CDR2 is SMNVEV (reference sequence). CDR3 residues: CASSLGQGNQPQHF. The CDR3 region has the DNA TGTGCCAGCAGTCTTGGACAGGGGAATCAGCCCCAGCATTTT.

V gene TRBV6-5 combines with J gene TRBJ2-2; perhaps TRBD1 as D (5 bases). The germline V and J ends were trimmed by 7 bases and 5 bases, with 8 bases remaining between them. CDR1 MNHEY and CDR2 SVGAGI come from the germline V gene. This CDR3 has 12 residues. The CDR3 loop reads CASTRGTGELFF. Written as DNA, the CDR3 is TGTGCCAGCACTAGGGGTACCGGGGAGCTGTTTTTT.

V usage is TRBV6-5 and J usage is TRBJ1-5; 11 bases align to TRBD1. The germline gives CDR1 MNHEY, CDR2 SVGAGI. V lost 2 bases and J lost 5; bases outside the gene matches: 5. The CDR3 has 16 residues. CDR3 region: CASSYTAGQGDQPQHF. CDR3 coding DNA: TGTGCCAGCAGTTACACCGCGGGACAGGGGGATCAGCCCCAGCATTTT.

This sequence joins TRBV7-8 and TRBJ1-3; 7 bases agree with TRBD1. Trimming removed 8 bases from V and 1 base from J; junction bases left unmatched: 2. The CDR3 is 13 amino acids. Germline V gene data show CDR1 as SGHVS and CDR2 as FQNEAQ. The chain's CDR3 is CASQTGSGNTIYF. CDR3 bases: TGTGCCAGCCAGACAGGGTCTGGAAACACCATATATTTT.

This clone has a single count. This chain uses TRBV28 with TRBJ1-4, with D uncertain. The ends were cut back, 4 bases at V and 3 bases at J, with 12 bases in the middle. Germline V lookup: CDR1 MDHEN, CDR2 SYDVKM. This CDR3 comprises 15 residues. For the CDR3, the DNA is TGTGCCAGCAGTTATGGAGGAACATCTAATGAAAAACTGTTTTTT. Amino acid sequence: CASSYGGTSNEKLFF.

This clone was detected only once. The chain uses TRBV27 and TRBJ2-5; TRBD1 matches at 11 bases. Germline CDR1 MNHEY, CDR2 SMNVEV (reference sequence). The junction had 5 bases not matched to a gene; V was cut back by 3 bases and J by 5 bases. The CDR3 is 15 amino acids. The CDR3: CASSFGQGAMETQYF. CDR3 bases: TGTGCCAGCAGTTTTGGACAGGGGGCCATGGAGACCCAGTACTTC.

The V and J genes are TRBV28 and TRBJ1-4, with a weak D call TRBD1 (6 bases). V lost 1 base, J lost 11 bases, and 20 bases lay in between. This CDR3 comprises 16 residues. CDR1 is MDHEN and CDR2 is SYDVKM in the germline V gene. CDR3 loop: CASSLFRGGREGKLFF. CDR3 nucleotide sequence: TGTGCCAGCAGTTTATTTCGAGGGGGAAGGGAGGGCAAACTGTTTTTT.

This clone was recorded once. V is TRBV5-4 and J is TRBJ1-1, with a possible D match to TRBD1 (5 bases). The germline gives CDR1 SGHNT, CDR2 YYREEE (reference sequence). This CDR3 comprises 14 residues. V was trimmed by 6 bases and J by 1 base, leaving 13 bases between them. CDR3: CASMKGAGNTEAFF. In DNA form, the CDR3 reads TGTGCCAGCATGAAAGGGGCAGGGAACACTGAAGCTTTCTTT.

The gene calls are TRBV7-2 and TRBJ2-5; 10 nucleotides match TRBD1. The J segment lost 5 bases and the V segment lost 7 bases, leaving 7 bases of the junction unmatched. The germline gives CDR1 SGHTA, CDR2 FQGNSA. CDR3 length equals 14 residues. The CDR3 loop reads CASTTDRGFETQYF. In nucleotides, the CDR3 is TGTGCCAGCACAACGGACAGGGGGTTCGAGACCCAGTACTTC.

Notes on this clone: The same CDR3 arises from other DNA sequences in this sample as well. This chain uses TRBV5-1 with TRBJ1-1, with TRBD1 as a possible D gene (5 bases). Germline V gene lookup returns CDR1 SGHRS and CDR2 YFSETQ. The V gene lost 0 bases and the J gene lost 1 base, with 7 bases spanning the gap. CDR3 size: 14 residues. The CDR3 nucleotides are TGCGCCAGCAGCTTGGGTAGGGGGAACACTGAAGCTTTCTTT. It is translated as CASSLGRGNTEAFF. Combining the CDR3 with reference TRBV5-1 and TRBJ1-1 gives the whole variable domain KAGVTQTPRYLIKTRGQQVTLSCSPISGHRSVSWYQQTPGQGLQFLFEYFSETQRNKGNFPGRFSGRQFSNSRSEMNVSTLELGDSALYLCASSLGRGNTEAFFGQGTRLTVV.

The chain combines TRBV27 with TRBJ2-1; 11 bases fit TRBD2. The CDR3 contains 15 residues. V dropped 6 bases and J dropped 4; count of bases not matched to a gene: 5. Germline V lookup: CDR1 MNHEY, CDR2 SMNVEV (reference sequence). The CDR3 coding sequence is TGTGCCAGCAGCCTAGGGACTAGCGGATACAATGAGCAGTTCTTC. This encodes CASSLGTSGYNEQFF.